Shown below are 29 T cell receptor beta chains from a single sample sequenced in a study of post-analysis software for immune sequencing data. Study-wide results and limits: The study found TRBV5-6, TRBV5-1 and TRBV20-1 among four to six TRBV segments more frequent in patients than controls.

Unique molecular identifiers tagged the TCR beta cDNA libraries. In TCRdb, the PCR reads were re-called with MiXCR into one record per CDR3 protein. The data show about 820,000 distinct CDR3 sequences, roughly 58% seen once. Their antigen targets remain unknown. Sequences were obtained from blood. These receptors were obtained from a girl between 5 and 17 years old with multiple sclerosis.

Note on this clonotype: A read error may produce the germline difference seen at one junction end. The chain is built from TRBV6-4 and TRBJ2-1, with 11 positions matching TRBD2. Germline V gene sequence: CDR1 MRHNA, CDR2 SNTAGT. The CDR3 is 17 residues long. The chain's CDR3 is CAISDPNRLAGGNEQFF. In DNA form, the CDR3 reads TGTGCCATCAGTGACCCCAATAGGCTAGCGGGAGGCAATGAGCAGTTCTTC.

The chain couples TRBV29-1 to TRBJ1-1, with no clear D. The CDR3 length is 13 residues. CDR1 is SQVTM, CDR2 ANQGSEA, per germline. Between the trimmed V and J ends, which lost 4 bases and 11 bases, there was a span of 20 bases. Here the CDR3 reads CSVVDTTGIWAFF. The CDR3 coding sequence is TGCAGCGTTGTAGACACGACTGGGATCTGGGCTTTCTTT.

The gene calls are TRBV12-5 and TRBJ2-7; D call uncertain. The CDR3 length is 12 residues. Looked up from germline, CDR1 is LGHNT and CDR2 is FRNRAP. With 7 bases removed from V and 7 bases from J, the gap between germline ends came to 14 bases. CDR3 amino acids: CASATDLSEQYF. CDR3 DNA sequence: TGTGCTAGTGCTACGGACCTAAGTGAGCAGTACTTC. Full variable domain (rest looked up from reference TRBV12-5 and TRBJ2-7): DARVTQTPRHKVTEMGQEVTMRCQPILGHNTVFWYRQTMMQGLELLAYFRNRAPLDDSGMPKDRFSAEMPDATLATLKIQPSEPRDSAVYFCASATDLSEQYFGPGTRLTVT.

The chain recombines TRBV14 with TRBJ2-1; D perhaps matches TRBD2 (5 bases). The germline V and J ends were trimmed by 1 base and 3 bases, with 16 bases remaining between them. The CDR3 sequence is 17 residues long. Looked up from germline, CDR1 is SGHDN and CDR2 is FVKESK. CDR3 DNA: TGTGCCAGCAGCCAAGGGTTGGTGGGAGCGTTCTACAATGAGCAGTTCTTC. Its protein is CASSQGLVGAFYNEQFF. Complete variable domain (other parts from reference TRBV14 and TRBJ2-1): EAGVTQFPSHSVIEKGQTVTLRCDPISGHDNLYWYRRVMGKEIKFLLHFVKESKQDESGMPNNRFLAERTGGTYSTLKVQPAELEDSGVYFCASSQGLVGAFYNEQFFGPGTRLTVL.

This clonotype was picked up a small number of times. V usage is TRBV20-1 and J usage is TRBJ2-7; tentatively, D is TRBD1 (6 bases). Germline loops: CDR1 DFQATT, CDR2 SNEGSKA (reference sequence). CDR3 length equals 16 residues. Between the trimmed V and J ends, which lost 6 bases and 1 base, there was a span of 22 bases. DNA of the CDR3: TGCAGTGCGCCGCCCGTGACAGGCGGAATGTCCTACGAGCAGTACTTC. This sequence encodes CSAPPVTGGMSYEQYF.

The V call is TRBV7-6, the J call TRBJ2-1; no clear D. V lost 5 bases and J lost 11, with 22 bases in between. Germline CDR1 and CDR2: SGHVS and FNYEAQ. CDR3 length: 15 amino acids. The CDR3 sequence: CASSQGLAGSPQQFF. In DNA form, the CDR3 reads TGTGCCAGCAGCCAAGGGTTGGCAGGATCGCCTCAGCAGTTCTTC.

The genes are TRBV5-1 and TRBJ2-3, with 9 positions matching TRBD2. The J segment lost 5 bases and the V segment lost 0 bases, leaving 7 bases of the junction unmatched. The CDR3 runs to 16 residues. Per germline, CDR1 SGHRS and CDR2 YFSETQ. This chain's CDR3 is CASSLVAAGGQDTQYF. DNA for the CDR3: TGCGCCAGCAGCTTGGTGGCGGCGGGAGGGCAAGATACGCAGTATTTT. Full variable domain (rest looked up from reference TRBV5-1 and TRBJ2-3): KAGVTQTPRYLIKTRGQQVTLSCSPISGHRSVSWYQQTPGQGLQFLFEYFSETQRNKGNFPGRFSGRQFSNSRSEMNVSTLELGDSALYLCASSLVAAGGQDTQYFGPGTRLTVL.

The V and J genes are TRBV2 and TRBJ2-7, with D maybe TRBD1 (6 bases). CDR1 is SNHLY and CDR2 is FYNNEI in the germline V gene. Trimming cost V 6 bases and J 3 bases, with 15 bases left between them. The length of the CDR3 is 14 residues. The CDR3 region has the DNA TGTGCCAGCAGGGCGACAGGAGACCTCTACGAGCAGTACTTC. It codes for CASRATGDLYEQYF.

The V gene is TRBV12-3 or TRBV12-4, the J gene TRBJ1-2; 8 bases fit TRBD1. With 5 bases clipped from V and 1 base from J, the junction kept 6 bases outside the gene matches. The CDR3 consists of 15 residues. For the CDR3, the DNA is TGTGCCAGCAGTATAGGACAGGGATTTAACTATGGCTACACCTTC. This encodes CASSIGQGFNYGYTF.

V gene TRBV5-1 combines with J gene TRBJ1-4; 8 bases line up with TRBD1. The trim removed 5 bases at V and 3 bases at J, leaving 9 bases unmatched. CDR3 size: 16 residues. Germline V gives CDR1 SGHRS, CDR2 YFSETQ. The DNA of the CDR3 is TGCGCCAGCAGGAGCACTGCAGGGGGCTCTAATGAAAAACTGTTTTTT. Protein: CASRSTAGGSNEKLFF.

The rearrangement links TRBV27 to TRBJ1-2; possibly TRBD1 for D (6 bases). This CDR3 contains 13 residues. V dropped 6 bases and J dropped 5 bases, with 13 bases sitting between them. From germline, CDR1 is MNHEY and CDR2 SMNVEV (reference sequence). The chain's CDR3 is CASRSGGAYGYTF. The CDR3 DNA follows: TGTGCCAGCAGGTCGGGGGGCGCGTATGGCTACACCTTC.

This chain joins TRBV20-1 and TRBJ2-7; 11 bases match TRBD1. The CDR3 spans 14 residues. Germline lookup yields CDR1 DFQATT and CDR2 SNEGSKA (reference sequence). Trimming took 6 bases from V and 3 from J; bases not matched to a gene: 7. The CDR3: CSAAGTGGLYEQYF. DNA of the CDR3: TGCAGTGCCGCCGGGACAGGGGGACTCTACGAGCAGTACTTC.

The rearrangement uses TRBV4-1 and TRBJ1-5; D is ambiguous. CDR3 length: 14 residues. Germline CDR1 reads MGHRA; CDR2 reads YSYEKL. Trimming stripped 1 base from V and 8 bases from J, with 12 bases between. The CDR3 sequence is CASSQARVLEPQHF. CDR3 sequence (DNA): TGCGCCAGCAGCCAAGCTCGTGTACTTGAGCCCCAGCATTTT.

V gene TRBV6-2 or TRBV6-3 combines with J gene TRBJ2-3; D may be TRBD1 (6 bases). In germline, CDR1 is MNHEY, CDR2 SVGEGT. This CDR3 comprises 19 residues. Deletions cut 4 bases from V and 3 bases from J, with 26 bases between. The CDR3: CASSFNFGQPTTNTDTQYF. In DNA form, the CDR3 reads TGTGCCAGCAGTTTCAACTTCGGACAGCCAACCACTAATACAGATACGCAGTATTTT.

This chain connects TRBV5-1 to TRBJ2-3; D is ambiguous. V was trimmed by 0 bases and J by 4 bases, leaving 6 bases between them. Germline lookup yields CDR1 SGHRS and CDR2 YFSETQ. The CDR3 length is 13 residues. The DNA of the CDR3 is TGCGCCAGCAGCTTGGTGATCCCAGATACGCAGTATTTT. It translates to CASSLVIPDTQYF. Filled out from reference TRBV5-1 and TRBJ2-3, the complete variable domain reads KAGVTQTPRYLIKTRGQQVTLSCSPISGHRSVSWYQQTPGQGLQFLFEYFSETQRNKGNFPGRFSGRQFSNSRSEMNVSTLELGDSALYLCASSLVIPDTQYFGPGTRLTVL.

At least ten counts were recorded for this clonotype. V and J are TRBV6-5 and TRBJ2-5; no clear D gene. Trimming removed 6 bases at V and 5 bases at J, with 10 bases between. This CDR3 contains 12 residues. CDR1 and CDR2 from the germline V gene are MNHEY and SVGAGI. CDR3 DNA: TGTGCCAGCAGCCCAGATGGGGAGACCCAGTACTTC. It encodes CASSPDGETQYF.

This clonotype was picked up a small number of times. J is TRBJ1-4 and V is TRBV4-1; maybe TRBD1 (6 bases). This CDR3 is 16 amino acids long. Between the trimmed V and J ends, which lost 4 bases and 0 bases, there was a span of 12 bases. In germline, CDR1 is MGHRA, CDR2 YSYEKL. The CDR3 loop is CASSLRTAPTNEKLFF. CDR3 in DNA: TGCGCCAGCAGCCTACGGACAGCACCAACTAATGAAAAACTGTTTTTT.

The V call is TRBV20-1, the J call TRBJ1-2; perhaps TRBD1 as D (5 bases). Germline CDR1 reads DFQATT; CDR2 reads SNEGSKA (reference sequence). With 6 bases removed from V and 3 bases from J, the gap between germline ends came to 17 bases. The CDR3 is 14 amino acids. CDR3 region: CSATGTQLDYGYTF. The CDR3 nucleotides are TGCAGTGCCACTGGGACCCAGCTAGACTATGGCTACACCTTC.

In its sample, this clonotype was seen once. DNA of the CDR3: TGTGCCATCGGACTAGCGGGAGACGCAGATACGCAGTATTTT. It is translated as CAIGLAGDADTQYF. V usage is TRBV6-6 and J usage is TRBJ2-3; TRBD2 agrees at 13 bases. The CDR3 is made up of 14 amino acids. From germline, CDR1 is MNHNY and CDR2 SVGAGI (reference sequence). With V trimmed by 10 bases and J by 4 bases, 5 bases remained unmatched.

This clonotype was detected only a few times. The chain recombines TRBV5-1 with TRBJ2-6; D remains ambiguous. Trimming shortened V by 4 bases and J by 0 bases, and 11 bases separated the two germline ends. Germline V gene lookup returns CDR1 SGHRS and CDR2 YFSETQ. The CDR3 consists of 16 residues. The CDR3 loop is CASSGNAISGANVLTF. CDR3 bases: TGCGCCAGCAGCGGTAATGCGATCTCTGGGGCCAACGTCCTGACTTTC.

This clonotype occurred a few times. The genes are TRBV12-3 or TRBV12-4 and TRBJ2-7; possibly TRBD2 for D (5 bases). The CDR3 consists of 15 residues. Deletions cut 2 bases from V and 1 base from J, with 12 bases between. The CDR3 is CASSLSGMRSYEQYF. CDR3 nucleotides: TGTGCCAGCAGTTTATCGGGAATGAGGTCCTACGAGCAGTACTTC.

This sequence joins TRBV5-1 and TRBJ2-3; D gene unclear. This CDR3 comprises 12 residues. Germline V gene sequence: CDR1 SGHRS, CDR2 YFSETQ. V was pared by 3 bases and J by 6 bases, with 8 bases between. DNA of the CDR3: TGCGCCAGCAGCTATTTCTGGGATACGCAGTATTTT. Translation gives CASSYFWDTQYF.

The chain recombines TRBV9 with TRBJ1-2; weak D call: TRBD1 (5 bases). CDR1 is SGDLS and CDR2 is YYNGEE in the germline V gene. The V gene lost 3 bases and the J gene lost 3 bases, with 18 bases spanning the gap. The CDR3 is made up of 16 amino acids. CDR3 coding DNA: TGTGCCAGCAGCGGAAAAACAGGAATGTTGGACTATGGCTACACCTTC. This encodes CASSGKTGMLDYGYTF.

This clonotype was counted a few times. V and J are TRBV29-1 and TRBJ1-1; D may be TRBD1 (5 bases). Germline V lookup: CDR1 SQVTM, CDR2 ANQGSEA. The CDR3 is 13 residues long. V was clipped by 7 bases and J by 1 base, with 13 bases between them. The CDR3, as DNA: TGCAGCGGGCGGCGGGGGGAGAACACTGAAGCTTTCTTT. The encoded protein is CSGRRGENTEAFF.

J is TRBJ2-7 and V is TRBV7-9, with TRBD1 identical over 9 bases. Germline V gene lookup returns CDR1 SEHNR and CDR2 FQNEAQ (reference sequence). This CDR3 is 14 amino acids long. With 7 bases clipped from V and 5 bases from J, the junction kept 9 bases outside the gene matches. The CDR3 DNA reads TGTGCCAGCATGCCCTTTGGGACAGGGAACGAGCAGTACTTC. This translates into CASMPFGTGNEQYF.

The CDR3 is CAISYTGGGGANVLTF. The CDR3 region has the DNA TGTGCCATCAGTTATACAGGGGGCGGTGGGGCCAACGTCCTGACTTTC. This chain connects TRBV10-3 to TRBJ2-6; 9 nucleotides match TRBD1. The CDR3 consists of 16 residues. The junction had 5 bases not matched to a gene; V was cut back by 5 bases and J by 3 bases. Per germline, CDR1 ENHRY and CDR2 SYGVKD.

This clonotype was detected only once. V is TRBV6-5 and J is TRBJ2-7, with 11 nucleotides matching TRBD1. Germline V gene data show CDR1 as MNHEY and CDR2 as SVGAGI. This CDR3 is built from 15 residues. The V and J ends lost 6 bases and 3 bases, in that order; junction bases with no gene match: 7. The CDR3 bases are TGTGCCAGCAGGGCCCGGGACAGGGGGATCTACGAGCAGTACTTC. It is translated as CASRARDRGIYEQYF.

The chain uses TRBV5-6 and TRBJ1-2; a possible D gene is TRBD1 (6 bases). Germline lookup yields CDR1 SGHDT and CDR2 YYEEEE. V was trimmed by 6 bases and J by 6 bases, leaving 18 bases between them. The CDR3 is 14 amino acids. CDR3 amino acids: CASIEGHFQDGYTF. CDR3 bases: TGTGCCAGCATCGAGGGACACTTTCAGGATGGCTACACCTTC.

The J gene is TRBJ2-1, the V gene TRBV5-1; D call uncertain. In germline, CDR1 is SGHRS, CDR2 YFSETQ. This CDR3 is 12 amino acids long. Trimming stripped 4 bases from V and 5 bases from J, with 7 bases between. In DNA form, the CDR3 reads TGCGCCAGCAGCGGTAAGAACAATGAGCAGTTCTTC. Its protein is CASSGKNNEQFF.